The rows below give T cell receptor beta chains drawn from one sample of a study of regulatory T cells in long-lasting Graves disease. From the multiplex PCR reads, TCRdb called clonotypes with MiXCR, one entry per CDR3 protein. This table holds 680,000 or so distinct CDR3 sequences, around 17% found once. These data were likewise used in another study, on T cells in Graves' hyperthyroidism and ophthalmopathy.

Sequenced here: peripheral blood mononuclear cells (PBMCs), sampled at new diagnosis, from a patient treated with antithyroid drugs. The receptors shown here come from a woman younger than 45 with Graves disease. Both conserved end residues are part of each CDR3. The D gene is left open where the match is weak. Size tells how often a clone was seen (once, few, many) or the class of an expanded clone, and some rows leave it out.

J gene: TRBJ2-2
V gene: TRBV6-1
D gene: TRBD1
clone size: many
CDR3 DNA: TGTGCCAGCAGCTTGGGACAGAGAGGGGCCGGGGAGCTGTTTTTT
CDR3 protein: CASSLGQRGAGELFF

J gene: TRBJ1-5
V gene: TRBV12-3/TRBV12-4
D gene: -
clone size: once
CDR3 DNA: TGTGCCAGCAGTTCAACCCGGGCGGGAATTCAGCCCCAGCATTTT
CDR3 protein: CASSSTRAGIQPQHF

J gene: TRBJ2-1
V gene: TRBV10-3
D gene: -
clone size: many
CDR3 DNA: TGTGCCATCAGCGGGGGGGACAGCTACAATGAGCAGTTCTTC
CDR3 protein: CAISGGDSYNEQFF

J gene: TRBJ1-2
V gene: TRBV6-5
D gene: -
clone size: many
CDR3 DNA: TGTGCCAGCAGTTTAAACAGCAAACACTATGGCTACACCTTC
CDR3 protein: CASSLNSKHYGYTF

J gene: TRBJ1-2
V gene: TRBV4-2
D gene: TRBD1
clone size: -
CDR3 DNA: TGTGCCAGCAGCCAAGAGGGGGGACAGTATGGCTACACCTTC
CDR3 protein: CASSQEGGQYGYTF

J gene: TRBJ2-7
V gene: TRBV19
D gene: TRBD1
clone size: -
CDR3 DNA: TGTGCCAGTAGTATTTTGCGGGACAGGGCCTACGAGCAGTACTTC
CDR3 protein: CASSILRDRAYEQYF

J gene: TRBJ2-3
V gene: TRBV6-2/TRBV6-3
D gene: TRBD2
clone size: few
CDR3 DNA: TGTGCCAGCAGCGAGGGGAGGGGCGTCCCTTTAGATACGCAGTATTTT
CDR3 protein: CASSEGRGVPLDTQYF

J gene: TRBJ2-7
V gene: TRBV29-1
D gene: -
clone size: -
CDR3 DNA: TGCAGCGTTGAGGGCGGTCCCCTCTACGAGCAGTACTTC
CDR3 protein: CSVEGGPLYEQYF

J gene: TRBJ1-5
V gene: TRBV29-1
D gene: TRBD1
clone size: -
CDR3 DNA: TGCAGCGTAGTGGAGACAGGGGGGAATCAGCCCCAGCATTTT
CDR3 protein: CSVVETGGNQPQHF

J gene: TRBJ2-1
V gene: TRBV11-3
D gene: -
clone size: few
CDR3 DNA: TGTGCCAGCAGCGTTACTAGCAAAGGGGACAATGAGCAGTTCTTC
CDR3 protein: CASSVTSKGDNEQFF

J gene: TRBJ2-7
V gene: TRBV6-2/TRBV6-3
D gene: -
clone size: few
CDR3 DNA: TGTGCCAGCAAAGGGGCCAGCTCCTACGAGCAGTACTTC
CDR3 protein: CASKGASSYEQYF

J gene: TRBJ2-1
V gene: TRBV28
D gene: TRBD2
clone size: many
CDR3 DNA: TGTGCCAGCGGAGGACTAGAGTCCCAGTTCTTC
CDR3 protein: CASGGLESQFF

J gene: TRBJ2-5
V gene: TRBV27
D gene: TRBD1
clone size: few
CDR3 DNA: TGTGCCAGCAGTGCCGGGACAGGGGGCGAGACCCAGTACTTC
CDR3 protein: CASSAGTGGETQYF

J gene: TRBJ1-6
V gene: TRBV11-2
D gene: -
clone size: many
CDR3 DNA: TGTGCCAGCAGCTTCGGGCCACAGGCGATATCACCCCTCCACTTT
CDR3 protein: CASSFGPQAISPLHF

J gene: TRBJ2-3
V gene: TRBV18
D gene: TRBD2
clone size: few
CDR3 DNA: TGTGCCAGCTCACTCATGGAACTAGGGTTAGCGGGAGCAGATACGCAGTATTTT
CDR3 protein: CASSLMELGLAGADTQYF

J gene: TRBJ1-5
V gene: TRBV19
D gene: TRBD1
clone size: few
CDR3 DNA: TGTGCCAGTATCGACAGGGATAATCAGCCCCAGCATTTT
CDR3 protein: CASIDRDNQPQHF

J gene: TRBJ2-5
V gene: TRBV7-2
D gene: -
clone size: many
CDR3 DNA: TGTGCCAGCAGCTTAGGGGGCGGTTACCAAGAGACCCAGTACTTC
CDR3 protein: CASSLGGGYQETQYF

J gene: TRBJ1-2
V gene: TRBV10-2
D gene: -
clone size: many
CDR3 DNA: TGCGCCAGCAGTGAGCCGACAAACTATGGCTACACCTTC
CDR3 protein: CASSEPTNYGYTF